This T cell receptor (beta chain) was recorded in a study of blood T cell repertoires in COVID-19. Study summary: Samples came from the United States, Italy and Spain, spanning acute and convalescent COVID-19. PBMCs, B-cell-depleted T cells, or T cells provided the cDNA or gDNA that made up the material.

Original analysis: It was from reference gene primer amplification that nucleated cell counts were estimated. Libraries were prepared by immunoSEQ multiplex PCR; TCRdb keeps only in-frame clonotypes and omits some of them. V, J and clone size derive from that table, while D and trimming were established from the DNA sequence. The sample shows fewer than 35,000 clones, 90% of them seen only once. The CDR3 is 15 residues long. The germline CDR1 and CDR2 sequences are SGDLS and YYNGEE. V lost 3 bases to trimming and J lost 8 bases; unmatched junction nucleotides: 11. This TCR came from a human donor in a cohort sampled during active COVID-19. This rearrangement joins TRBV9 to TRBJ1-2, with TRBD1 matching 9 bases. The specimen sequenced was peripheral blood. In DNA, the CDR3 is TGTGCCAGCAGCGCTACCCCGGGACAGGGTAACGGCTACACCTTC. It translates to CASSATPGQGNGYTF.